A selection of T cell receptor beta chains follows, all from one sample in a study of neoadjuvant nivolumab and ipilimumab in lung cancer. Data came from immunoSEQ multiplex PCR; TCRdb stores just in-frame clones and leaves some out. The table includes approximately 8,400 clones, more than 75% detected once. The sample in question was adjacent normal lung tissue, obtained after neoadjuvant nivolumab, alone or with ipilimumab, at or shortly before surgery. The origin of the receptors is an adult with non-small cell lung cancer. Both conserved end residues are part of each CDR3. The D gene is left open where the match is weak. Some rows mark clone size as missing; the rest say once, few, many or name a class of expanded clone.

TRBJ1-2	TRBD1	TRBV30	.	CAGTGGYGYTF	TGTGCCGGGACAGGGGGCTATGGCTACACCTTC
TRBJ1-1	TRBD1	TRBV6-5	.	CASSPGGNTEAFF	TGTGCCAGCAGCCCAGGGGGGAACACTGAAGCTTTCTTT
TRBJ1-2	.	TRBV10-2	.	CASSDGTGANYGYTF	TGCGCCAGCAGTGATGGTACAGGAGCTAACTATGGCTACACCTTC
TRBJ2-7	TRBD2	TRBV6-5	.	CASSLVGGTYEQYF	TGTGCCAGCAGCCTAGTGGGAGGGACCTACGAGCAGTACTTC
TRBJ2-1	.	TRBV6-5	.	CASSYAGSSYNEQFF	TGTGCCAGCAGTTATGCGGGGAGCTCCTACAATGAGCAGTTCTTC
TRBJ1-5	.	TRBV2	.	CASSESAAVNQPQHF	TGTGCCAGCAGTGAAAGTGCGGCAGTCAATCAGCCCCAGCATTTT
TRBJ2-7	TRBD1	TRBV6-1	.	CASSEGFSDRVHEQYF	TGTGCCAGCAGTGAAGGCTTTTCGGACAGGGTCCACGAGCAGTACTTC
TRBJ1-6	.	TRBV7-8	.	CASSLAEQNYNSPLHF	TGTGCCAGCAGCTTAGCGGAACAGAATTATAATTCACCCCTCCACTTT
TRBJ2-7	.	TRBV11-1	.	CASSLGRVSFFEQYF	TGTGCCAGCAGCTTAGGCAGGGTGTCTTTCTTCGAGCAGTACTTC
TRBJ2-1	.	TRBV29-1	.	CSVVRGPSYNEQFF	TGCAGCGTTGTGAGGGGACCTTCCTACAATGAGCAGTTCTTC
TRBJ1-6	.	TRBV6-1	.	CASRMDWDGSPLHF	TGTGCCAGCAGGATGGACTGGGATGGTTCACCCCTCCACTTT
TRBJ2-3	.	TRBV5-1	.	CASSSNSYSTDTQYF	TGCGCCAGCAGCTCCAACTCGTATAGCACAGATACGCAGTATTTT
TRBJ1-5	.	TRBV30	once	CAWSVPGNQPQHF	TGTGCCTGGAGTGTGCCAGGGAATCAGCCCCAGCATTTT
TRBJ1-3	.	TRBV19	.	CASSISSGNTIYF	TGTGCCAGTAGTATAAGCTCTGGAAACACCATATATTTT
TRBJ2-3	.	TRBV29-1	.	CSVEPGGLDTQYF	TGCAGCGTTGAACCCGGCGGCCTGGATACGCAGTATTTT
TRBJ1-6	.	TRBV5-6	.	CASSRETSSPLHF	TGTGCCAGCAGCCGAGAGACGAGTTCACCCCTCCACTTT
TRBJ2-5	.	TRBV5-1	.	CASSFRAANKETQYF	TGCGCCAGCAGCTTTCGGGCAGCTAATAAAGAGACCCAGTACTTC
TRBJ1-5	.	TRBV19	.	CASSIGGSGHPKPQHF	TGTGCCAGTAGTATAGGTGGCAGTGGTCACCCAAAGCCCCAGCATTTT
TRBJ2-1	TRBD2	TRBV11-3	.	CASSLGLAYNEQFF	TGTGCCAGCAGCTTAGGACTAGCTTACAATGAGCAGTTCTTC
TRBJ2-1	TRBD1	TRBV7-3	.	CASSLTGQGNEQFF	TGTGCCAGCAGCTTAACCGGACAGGGGAATGAGCAGTTCTTC
TRBJ1-5	.	TRBV27	.	CASWAPGGGPQHF	TGTGCCAGCTGGGCCCCGGGGGGAGGACCCCAGCATTTT
TRBJ2-7	.	TRBV19	once	CASSIAQGTYEQYF	TGTGCCAGTAGTATAGCCCAGGGCACCTACGAGCAGTACTTC
TRBJ1-1	.	TRBV10-1	few	CASSEGRGTEAFF	TGCGCCAGCAGTGAGGGAAGGGGCACTGAAGCTTTCTTT
TRBJ1-2	.	TRBV7-9	.	CASSSTEYLWNGYTF	TGTGCCAGCAGCTCGACGGAGTACCTATGGAATGGCTACACCTTC
TRBJ2-5	.	TRBV7-9	.	CASSLTETQYF	TGTGCCAGCAGCCTAACAGAGACCCAGTACTTC
TRBJ2-6	.	TRBV4-1	.	CASSQGAQVSSGANVLTF	TGCGCCAGCAGCCAAGGGGCACAGGTTTCCTCTGGGGCCAACGTCCTGACTTTC
TRBJ2-2	.	TRBV5-6	.	CASSLDRAGELFF	TGTGCCAGCAGCTTGGACAGGGCCGGGGAGCTGTTTTTT
TRBJ1-2	TRBD1	TRBV4-3	few	CASSQDPGQLYGYTF	TGCGCCAGCAGCCAAGATCCGGGACAGCTCTATGGCTACACCTTC
TRBJ1-1	.	TRBV5-4	.	CASSPSTRVMNTEAFF	TGTGCCAGCAGCCCGTCGACAAGAGTAATGAACACTGAAGCTTTCTTT
TRBJ2-2	.	TRBV29-1	.	CSVRGYAGTPNTGELFF	TGCAGCGTTAGAGGCTACGCGGGGACACCAAACACCGGGGAGCTGTTTTTT
TRBJ2-5	.	TRBV15	.	CATSRDSTETQYF	TGTGCCACCAGCAGGGACAGTACAGAGACCCAGTACTTC
TRBJ2-7	.	TRBV27	.	CASRSIQGVSAYEQYF	TGTGCCAGCAGGTCTATACAGGGAGTCAGCGCCTACGAGCAGTACTTC
TRBJ2-7	.	TRBV5-1	.	CASSQIQGPGEQYF	TGCGCCAGCAGCCAAATTCAGGGGCCTGGCGAGCAGTACTTC
TRBJ1-2	.	TRBV7-2	.	CASSLVIRNGYTF	TGTGCCAGCAGCTTAGTTATCCGGAATGGCTACACCTTC
TRBJ2-1	TRBD2	TRBV29-1	.	CSVGRGVDEQFF	TGCAGCGTTGGTCGGGGGGTCGATGAGCAGTTCTTC
TRBJ2-3	TRBD1	TRBV7-8	.	CASSPGTGTDTQYF	TGTGCCAGCAGCCCCGGGACAGGGACCGATACGCAGTATTTT
TRBJ1-1	.	TRBV7-8	.	CASSSEQGNTEAFF	TGTGCCAGCAGCTCCGAACAGGGGAACACTGAAGCTTTCTTT
TRBJ2-7	TRBD2	TRBV4-1	.	CASSQEETGGGTYEQYF	TGCGCCAGCAGCCAAGAAGAGACGGGCGGGGGGACTTACGAGCAGTACTTC
TRBJ2-1	.	TRBV2	.	CASGGLSYNEQFF	TGTGCCAGCGGGGGCCTCTCCTACAATGAGCAGTTCTTC